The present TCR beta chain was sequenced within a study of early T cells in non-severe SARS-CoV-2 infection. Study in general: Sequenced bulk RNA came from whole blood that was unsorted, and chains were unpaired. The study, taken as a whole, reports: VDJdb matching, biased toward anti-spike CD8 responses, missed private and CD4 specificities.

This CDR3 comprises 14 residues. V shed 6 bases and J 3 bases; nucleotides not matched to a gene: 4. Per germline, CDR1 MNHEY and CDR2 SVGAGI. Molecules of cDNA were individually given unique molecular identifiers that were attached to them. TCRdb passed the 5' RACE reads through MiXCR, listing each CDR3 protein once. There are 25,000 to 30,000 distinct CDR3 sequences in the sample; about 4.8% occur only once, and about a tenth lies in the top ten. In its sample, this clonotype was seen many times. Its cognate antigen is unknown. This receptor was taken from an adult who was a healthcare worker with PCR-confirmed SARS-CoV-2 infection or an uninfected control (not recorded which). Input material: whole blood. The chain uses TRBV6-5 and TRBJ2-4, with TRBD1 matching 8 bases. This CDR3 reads CASSRTGIKNIQYF. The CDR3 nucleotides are TGTGCCAGCAGCCGGACAGGGATCAAAAACATTCAGTACTTC.